This section outlines one T cell receptor (beta chain) sequence together with its context. The antigen is undetermined. RNA was extracted and reverse transcribed into cDNA as the sequencing template. Produced via immunoSEQ multiplex PCR; TCRdb's table is partial and in-frame only. The sample lists 160,000 or so clones, 58% occurring once. With V trimmed by 3 bases and J by 4 bases, 3 bases remained unmatched. The CDR3 loop spans 15 amino acids. The germline gives CDR1 SGHRS, CDR2 YFSETQ. The data were obtained in a study of CD8+ T cells in alopecia areata. Study findings and constraints: Alopecia totalis/universalis scalp especially showed more expanded CD8+ clones than normal scalp. Persistence in scalp and blood during tofacitinib was observed for many expanded lesional clones. Scalp samples also contribute reads from the resident alphabeta T cells found in normal skin. Given one nonresponder, whether baseline CD8+ expansion relates to response remains uncertain.

The treatment here: oral pan-JAK inhibitor, 5-10 mg twice daily. The V call is TRBV5-1, the J call TRBJ2-1, with 11 nucleotides matching TRBD2. This receptor was taken from a human donor with alopecia areata. Sample: CD4+ T cells sorted from blood, taken at approximately week 60, from a patient treated with tofacitinib. CDR3 bases: TGCGCCAGCAGCTCAGGACTAGCGGGTTACAATGAGCAGTTCTTC. This encodes CASSSGLAGYNEQFF. Drawing the rest from reference TRBV5-1 and TRBJ2-1, the complete variable domain is KAGVTQTPRYLIKTRGQQVTLSCSPISGHRSVSWYQQTPGQGLQFLFEYFSETQRNKGNFPGRFSGRQFSNSRSEMNVSTLELGDSALYLCASSSGLAGYNEQFFGPGTRLTVL.